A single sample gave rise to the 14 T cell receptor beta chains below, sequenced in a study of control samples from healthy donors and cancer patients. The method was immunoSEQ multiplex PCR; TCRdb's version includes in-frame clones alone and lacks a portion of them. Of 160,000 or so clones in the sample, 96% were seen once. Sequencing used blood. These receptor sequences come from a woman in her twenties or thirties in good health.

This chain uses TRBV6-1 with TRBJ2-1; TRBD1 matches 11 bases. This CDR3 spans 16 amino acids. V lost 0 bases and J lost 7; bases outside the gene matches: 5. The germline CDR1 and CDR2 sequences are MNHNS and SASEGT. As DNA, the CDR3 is TGTGCCAGCAGTGAAGCCGGACAGGGGGCAAGGAATGAGCAGTTCTTC. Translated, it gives CASSEAGQGARNEQFF.

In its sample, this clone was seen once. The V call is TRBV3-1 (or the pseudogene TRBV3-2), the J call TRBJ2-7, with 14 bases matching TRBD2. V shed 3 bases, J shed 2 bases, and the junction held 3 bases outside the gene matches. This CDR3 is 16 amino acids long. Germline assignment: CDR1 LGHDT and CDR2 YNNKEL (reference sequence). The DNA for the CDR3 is TGTGCCAGCAGCCAGCAGGGACTAGCGGGAGCCTACGAGCAGTACTTC. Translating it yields CASSQQGLAGAYEQYF.

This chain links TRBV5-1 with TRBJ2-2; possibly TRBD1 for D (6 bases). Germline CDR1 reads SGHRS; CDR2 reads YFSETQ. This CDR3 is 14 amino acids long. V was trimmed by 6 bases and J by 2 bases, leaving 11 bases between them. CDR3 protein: CASTRQENTGELFF. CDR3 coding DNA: TGCGCCAGCACCCGACAGGAAAACACCGGGGAGCTGTTTTTT.

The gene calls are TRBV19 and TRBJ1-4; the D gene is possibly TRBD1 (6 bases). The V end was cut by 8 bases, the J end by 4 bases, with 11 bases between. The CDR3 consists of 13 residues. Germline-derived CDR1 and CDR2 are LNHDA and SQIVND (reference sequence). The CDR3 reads CASGTTYNEKLFF. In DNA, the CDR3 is TGTGCCAGTGGGACAACCTATAATGAAAAACTGTTTTTT.

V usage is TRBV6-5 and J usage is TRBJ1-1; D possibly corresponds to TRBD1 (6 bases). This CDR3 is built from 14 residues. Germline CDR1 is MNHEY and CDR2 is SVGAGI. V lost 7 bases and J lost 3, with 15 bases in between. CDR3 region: CASNGGARDTEAFF. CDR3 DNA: TGTGCCAGCAACGGGGGGGCACGGGACACTGAAGCTTTCTTT.

This chain's CDR3 is CASTEGETQYF. CDR3 DNA sequence: TGTGCCAGCACCGAGGGGGAGACCCAGTACTTC. The rearrangement links TRBV2 to TRBJ2-5; D tentatively fits TRBD1 or TRBD2 (5 bases each). Per the germline V gene, CDR1 is SNHLY and CDR2 is FYNNEI. The ends were cut back, 7 bases at V and 5 bases at J, with 8 bases in the middle. The CDR3 loop spans 11 amino acids.

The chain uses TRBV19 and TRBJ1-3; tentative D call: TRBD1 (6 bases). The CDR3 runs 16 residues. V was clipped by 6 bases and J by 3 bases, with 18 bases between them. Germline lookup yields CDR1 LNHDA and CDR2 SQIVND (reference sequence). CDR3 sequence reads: CASSLLGGGSGNTIYF. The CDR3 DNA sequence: TGTGCCAGTAGCCTCCTTGGGGGGGGCAGTGGAAACACCATATATTTT.

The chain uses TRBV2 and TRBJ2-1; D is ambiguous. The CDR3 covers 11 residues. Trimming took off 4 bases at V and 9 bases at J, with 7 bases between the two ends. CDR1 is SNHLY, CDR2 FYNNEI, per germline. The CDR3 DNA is TGTGCCAGCAGTGGTTTCAGTGAGCAGTTCTTC. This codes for CASSGFSEQFF.

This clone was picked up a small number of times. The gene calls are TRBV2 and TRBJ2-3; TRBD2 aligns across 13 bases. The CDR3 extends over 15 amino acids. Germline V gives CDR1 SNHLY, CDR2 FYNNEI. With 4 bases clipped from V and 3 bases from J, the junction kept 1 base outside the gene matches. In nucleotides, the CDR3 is TGTGCCAGCAGTGTGGGACTAGCGGGGACAGATACGCAGTATTTT. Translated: CASSVGLAGTDTQYF.

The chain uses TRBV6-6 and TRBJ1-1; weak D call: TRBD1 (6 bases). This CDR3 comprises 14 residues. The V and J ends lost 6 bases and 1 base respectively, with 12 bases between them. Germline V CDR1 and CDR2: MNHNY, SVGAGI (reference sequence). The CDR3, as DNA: TGTGCCAGCAGACACAGGGTAAGGAACACTGAAGCTTTCTTT. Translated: CASRHRVRNTEAFF.

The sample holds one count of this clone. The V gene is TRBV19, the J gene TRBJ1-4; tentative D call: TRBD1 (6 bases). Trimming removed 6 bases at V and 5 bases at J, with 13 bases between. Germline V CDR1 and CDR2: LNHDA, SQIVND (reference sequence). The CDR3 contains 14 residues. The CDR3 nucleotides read TGTGCCAGTAGCCCTGGACAGTTAAATGAAAAACTGTTTTTT. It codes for CASSPGQLNEKLFF.

Here the CDR3 reads CASSLGTGLPSYEQYF. The CDR3 nucleotides are TGTGCCAGCTCGTTAGGGACAGGACTTCCCTCCTACGAGCAGTACTTC. The gene calls are TRBV18 and TRBJ2-7; 8 bases fit TRBD1. CDR3 length: 16 amino acids. J gave up 0 bases and V 6 bases, and 10 bases lay outside the gene matches. CDR1 is KGHSH, CDR2 LQKENI, per germline.

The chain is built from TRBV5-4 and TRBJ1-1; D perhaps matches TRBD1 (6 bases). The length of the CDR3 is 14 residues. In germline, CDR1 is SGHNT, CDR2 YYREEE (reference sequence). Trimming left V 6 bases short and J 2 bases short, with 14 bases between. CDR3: CASTRKGVNTEAFF. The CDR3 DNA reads TGTGCCAGCACCCGAAAGGGGGTTAACACTGAAGCTTTCTTT. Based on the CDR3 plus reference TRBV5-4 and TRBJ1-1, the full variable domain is ETGVTQSPTHLIKTRGQQVTLRCSSQSGHNTVSWYQQALGQGPQFIFQYYREEENGRGNFPPRFSGLQFPNYSSELNVNALELDDSALYLCASTRKGVNTEAFFGQGTRLTVV.

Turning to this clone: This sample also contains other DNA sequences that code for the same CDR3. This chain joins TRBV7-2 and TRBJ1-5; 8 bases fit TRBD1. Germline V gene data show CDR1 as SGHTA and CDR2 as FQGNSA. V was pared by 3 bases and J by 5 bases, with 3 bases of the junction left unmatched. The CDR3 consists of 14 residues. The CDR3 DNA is TGTGCCAGCAGCTTTACAGGGGGTGATCAGCCCCAGCATTTT. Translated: CASSFTGGDQPQHF.